This TCR beta chain was retrieved from a study of neurological immune-mediated disorders. Described time point: technical triplicate 1. PBMCs stored at -80 C, 2 million in total, were the source of the unsorted libraries. TCRdb redid the calling of the 5' RACE reads with MiXCR, one entry per CDR3 protein. Among about 38,000 distinct CDR3 sequences listed, around 10% were seen once. Germline CDR1 is KGHSH and CDR2 is LQKENI. The CDR3 has 12 amino acids. V was pared by 3 bases and J by 8 bases, with 10 bases between. The material sequenced was PBMCs. This sequence was found in a man in his 60s with HTLV-1-associated myelopathy (HAM/TSP). The chain links TRBV18 to TRBJ1-2; D not certain. CDR3 DNA: TGTGCCAGCTCACCTGGAGGTATAGGCTACACCTTC. The encoded protein is CASSPGGIGYTF.